These 22 T cell receptor beta chains share one sample of origin, sequenced in a study of vaccination effects on CD4 cells after COVID-19. After less than 11 days in culture, the CD4+ T cells were isolated. The data were produced by immunoSEQ multiplex PCR, yet TCRdb's version contains in-frame clones alone and is incomplete. The data hold fewer than 40,000 clones, with 65% to 70% observed a single time. The antigens these receptors bind are not known. The sequences come from CD4+ T cells from PBMCs cultured without peptide, collected before COVID-19 vaccination. The source is a human donor who received a COVID-19 vaccine.

The genes are TRBV6-1 and TRBJ2-1; 9 bases agree with TRBD2. The CDR3 contains 16 residues. Germline lookup yields CDR1 MNHNS and CDR2 SASEGT. Germline trimming cut 2 bases from V and 6 bases from J; bases unmatched to any gene: 8. The CDR3 spells CASSEFVAGATNEQFF. In DNA, the CDR3 is TGTGCCAGCAGTGAATTTGTAGCGGGGGCGACCAATGAGCAGTTCTTC.

This clone was seen only a few times. The genes are TRBV6-5 and TRBJ1-5; 9 positions match TRBD1. This CDR3 has 15 residues. After removal of 5 bases from V and 7 bases from J, the junction contained 9 bases not matched to a gene. CDR1 and CDR2 (germline): MNHEY, SVGAGI. CDR3 region: CASSPSWTGEQPQHF. DNA for the CDR3: TGTGCCAGCAGTCCATCCTGGACAGGGGAGCAGCCCCAGCATTTT.

The V and J genes are TRBV27 and TRBJ2-7; 7 bases are shared with TRBD2. This CDR3 region has 15 residues. V shed 1 base and J 5 bases; nucleotides not matched to a gene: 8. Germline V gene sequence: CDR1 MNHEY, CDR2 SMNVEV (reference sequence). The CDR3 loop reads CASSLWGGGLDEQYF. In DNA, the CDR3 is TGTGCCAGCAGTTTATGGGGCGGGGGTTTGGACGAGCAGTACTTC.

This clone showed up just a few times. V and J are TRBV3-1 (or the pseudogene TRBV3-2) and TRBJ2-7; no clear D gene. V gave up 0 bases and J gave up 0 bases, with 6 bases separating them. The length of the CDR3 is 14 residues. CDR1 and CDR2 from the germline V gene are LGHDT and YNNKEL (reference sequence). In nucleotides, the CDR3 is TGTGCCAGCAGCCAAGATACAAGCTCCTACGAGCAGTACTTC. This gives the protein CASSQDTSSYEQYF.

V is TRBV9 and J is TRBJ2-1; weak D call: TRBD1 (6 bases). This CDR3 has 15 residues. The V end lost 3 bases, the J end lost 8 bases, and 18 bases lay between the germline ends. CDR1 and CDR2 from the germline V gene are SGDLS and YYNGEE. CDR3 amino acids: CASSARLSGVDEQFF. The DNA of the CDR3 is TGTGCCAGCAGCGCACGCCTTTCAGGGGTAGATGAGCAGTTCTTC.

A few counts support this clone. V is TRBV2 and J is TRBJ2-2; D ambiguous. The CDR3 is 12 amino acids. CDR1 is SNHLY, CDR2 FYNNEI, per germline. V lost 7 bases and J lost 6, with 9 bases in between. CDR3 in DNA: TGTGCCAGCACGCGACGCCCCGGGGAGCTGTTTTTT. It codes for CASTRRPGELFF.

This chain joins TRBV27 and TRBJ1-2, with 9 bases lining up with TRBD1. The V gene end was trimmed by 6 bases and the J gene end by 8 bases; junction bases not matched to a gene: 7. Germline V gene sequence: CDR1 MNHEY, CDR2 SMNVEV (reference sequence). The CDR3 is 13 amino acids. The CDR3 loop reads CASRLDRGGGYTF. The DNA for the CDR3 is TGTGCCAGCAGACTGGACAGGGGAGGCGGCTACACCTTC.

CDR3 protein: CASSRSGNTEAFF. The DNA for the CDR3 is TGTGCCAGTAGTAGATCGGGGAACACTGAAGCTTTCTTT. The chain links TRBV19 to TRBJ1-1; D unclear. The germline V and J ends were trimmed by 4 bases and 1 base, with 7 bases remaining between them. Germline V lookup: CDR1 LNHDA, CDR2 SQIVND (reference sequence). The CDR3 is made up of 13 amino acids. Using reference TRBV19 and TRBJ1-1 for the parts outside the CDR3, the full variable domain is DGGITQSPKYLFRKEGQNVTLSCEQNLNHDAMYWYRQDPGQGLRLIYYSQIVNDFQKGDIAEGYSVSREKKESFPLTVTSAQKNPTAFYLCASSRSGNTEAFFGQGTRLTVV.

A note on this clone: One junction end does not reproduce the germline sequence, and a read error may be involved. This sample includes further DNA sequences coding for the same CDR3. The gene calls are TRBV6-1 and TRBJ1-1; a weak D match, TRBD1 (6 bases). The CDR3 runs 16 residues. Germline V CDR1 and CDR2: MNHNS, SASEGT. In DNA, the CDR3 is TGTGCCAGCAGTGAAGGTGGCAGGGGTAGGTTCACTGAAGCTTTTTTT. As protein: CASSEGGRGRFTEAFF.

This chain links TRBV5-1 with TRBJ2-2; D is unclear. This CDR3 region has 15 residues. V lost 0 bases and J lost 2, with 8 bases in between. Per germline, CDR1 SGHRS and CDR2 YFSETQ. CDR3 nucleotides: TGCGCCAGCAGCTTGGACACCTTTAACACCGGGGAGCTGTTTTTT. Amino acid sequence: CASSLDTFNTGELFF.

The sample holds a few counts of this clone. The chain recombines TRBV5-1 with TRBJ1-4; no reliable D call. The CDR3 is made up of 15 amino acids. Germline V CDR1 and CDR2: SGHRS, YFSETQ. Trimming left V 4 bases short and J 8 bases short, with 18 bases between. The CDR3 region is CASSHSLGPDEKLFF. In DNA, the CDR3 is TGCGCCAGCAGCCACAGCCTTGGACCGGACGAAAAACTGTTTTTT.

J is TRBJ2-5 and V is TRBV3-1 (or the pseudogene TRBV3-2); D is perhaps TRBD1 (6 bases). The CDR3 is 15 residues long. The V end was cut by 4 bases, the J end by 1 base, with 13 bases between. Looked up from germline, CDR1 is LGHDT and CDR2 is YNNKEL (reference sequence). CDR3 in DNA: TGTGCCAGCAGCCCCGATTCAGGGGTCCAAGAGACCCAGTACTTC. As protein: CASSPDSGVQETQYF.

There are a few counts of this clone. The chain joins TRBV6-4 to TRBJ2-1; TRBD2 matches 11 bases. The germline V gene has CDR1 MRHNA and CDR2 SNTAGT. With 2 bases clipped from V and 3 bases from J, the junction kept 0 bases outside the gene matches. The length of the CDR3 is 15 residues. The CDR3 nucleotides read TGTGCCAGCAGTGACACTAGCGGGGGCTACAATGAGCAGTTCTTC. It translates to CASSDTSGGYNEQFF.

The chain is built from TRBV6-2 or TRBV6-3 and TRBJ1-5; 7 bases are a match to TRBD1. With V trimmed by 0 bases and J by 4 bases, 9 bases remained unmatched. Germline V gene sequence: CDR1 MNHEY, CDR2 SVGEGT. The CDR3 loop spans 17 amino acids. The CDR3 nucleotides read TGTGCCAGCAGTTACTCGACTGGGGCACAGGGGAATCAGCCCCAGCATTTT. This encodes CASSYSTGAQGNQPQHF.

The V and J genes are TRBV27 and TRBJ1-2; D unclear. CDR3 length equals 13 residues. V lost 2 bases to trimming and J lost 6 bases, with 10 bases between them. Germline assignment: CDR1 MNHEY and CDR2 SMNVEV (reference sequence). In DNA form, the CDR3 reads TGTGCCAGCAGTTTACGGCCAAGAGATGGCTACACCTTC. It codes for CASSLRPRDGYTF.

The chain has TRBV6-6 and TRBJ1-4; TRBD1 agrees at 9 bases. Germline V lookup: CDR1 MNHNY, CDR2 SVGAGI (reference sequence). Trimming took 5 bases from V and 4 from J; bases not matched to a gene: 5. The CDR3 extends over 15 amino acids. The CDR3 loop reads CASSARDRDNEKLFF. In DNA form, the CDR3 reads TGTGCCAGCAGTGCCCGGGACAGGGATAATGAAAAACTGTTTTTT.

The chain uses TRBV5-1 and TRBJ2-3, with 8 nucleotides matching TRBD1. The J segment lost 4 bases and the V segment lost 4 bases, leaving 8 bases of the junction unmatched. Germline assignment: CDR1 SGHRS and CDR2 YFSETQ. This CDR3 comprises 15 residues. In nucleotides, the CDR3 is TGCGCCAGCAGCCAGGGACAGGCTAATTCAGATACGCAGTATTTT. Its translation: CASSQGQANSDTQYF.

The V and J genes are TRBV4-1 and TRBJ2-5; 12 bases map to TRBD2. In germline, CDR1 is MGHRA, CDR2 YSYEKL. Trimming at V came to 3 bases and at J to 5 bases, leaving 13 bases not matched to a gene. This CDR3 is 18 amino acids long. The CDR3 nucleotides are TGCGCCAGCAGCCAGGTCCCGACGACTAGCGGGAGTTGGGAGACCCAGTACTTC. Amino acids: CASSQVPTTSGSWETQYF.

This clone was detected once. V is TRBV3-1 (or the pseudogene TRBV3-2) and J is TRBJ1-2; D uncertain. The CDR3 length is 15 residues. Trimming left V 1 base short and J 3 bases short, with 12 bases between. Germline loops: CDR1 LGHDT, CDR2 YNNKEL (reference sequence). As DNA, the CDR3 is TGTGCCAGCAGCCAAGCCTCCGGAGGGCACTATGGCTACACCTTC. Residues: CASSQASGGHYGYTF.

The chain couples TRBV3-1 (or the pseudogene TRBV3-2) to TRBJ2-2; no clear D gene. V lost 3 bases and J lost 6, with 14 bases in between. Germline CDR1 and CDR2: LGHDT and YNNKEL (reference sequence). This CDR3 contains 15 residues. The CDR3 region is CASSQKGYGSGELFF. CDR3 sequence (DNA): TGTGCCAGCAGCCAGAAAGGGTACGGATCCGGGGAGCTGTTTTTT.

The J gene is TRBJ1-5, the V gene TRBV30, with D possibly matching TRBD1 (6 bases). This CDR3 region has 12 residues. Trimming pared 2 bases from V and 4 bases from J, leaving 6 bases between. CDR1 is GTSNPN, CDR2 SVGIG, per germline (reference sequence). The CDR3 region has the DNA TGTGCCTGGAGTAGGGGGAATCAGCCCCAGCATTTT. This codes for CAWSRGNQPQHF. Full variable domain (missing parts from reference TRBV30 and TRBJ1-5): SQTIHQWPATLVQPVGSPLSLECTVEGTSNPNLYWYRQAAGRGLQLLFYSVGIGQISSEVPQNLSASRPQDRQFILSSKKLLLSDSGFYLCAWSRGNQPQHFGDGTRLSIL.

The V call is TRBV27, the J call TRBJ2-7, with TRBD2 as a possible D gene (6 bases). Germline V lookup: CDR1 MNHEY, CDR2 SMNVEV (reference sequence). The CDR3 length is 15 residues. V dropped 5 bases and J dropped 3 bases, with 17 bases sitting between them. CDR3 region: CASSLTGRSIYEQYF. The DNA of the CDR3 is TGTGCCAGCAGTCTTACGGGGAGGTCGATCTACGAGCAGTACTTC.